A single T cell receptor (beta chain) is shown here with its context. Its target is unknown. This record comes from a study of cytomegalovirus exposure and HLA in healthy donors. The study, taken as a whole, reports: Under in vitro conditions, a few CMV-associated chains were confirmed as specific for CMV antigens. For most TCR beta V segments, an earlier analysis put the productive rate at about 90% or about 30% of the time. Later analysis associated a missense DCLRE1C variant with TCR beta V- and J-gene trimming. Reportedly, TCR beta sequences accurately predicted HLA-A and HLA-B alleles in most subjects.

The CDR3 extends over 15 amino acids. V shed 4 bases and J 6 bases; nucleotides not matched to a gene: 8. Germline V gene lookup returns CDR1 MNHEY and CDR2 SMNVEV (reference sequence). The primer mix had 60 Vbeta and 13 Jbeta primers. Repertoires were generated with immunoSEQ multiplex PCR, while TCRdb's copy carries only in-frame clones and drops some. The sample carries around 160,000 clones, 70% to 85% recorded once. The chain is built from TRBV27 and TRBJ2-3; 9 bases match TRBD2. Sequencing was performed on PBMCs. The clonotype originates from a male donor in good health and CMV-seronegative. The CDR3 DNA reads TGTGCCAGCAGTTCGGCGGTAGCGGGGGAGGATACGCAGTATTTT. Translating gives CASSSAVAGEDTQYF.